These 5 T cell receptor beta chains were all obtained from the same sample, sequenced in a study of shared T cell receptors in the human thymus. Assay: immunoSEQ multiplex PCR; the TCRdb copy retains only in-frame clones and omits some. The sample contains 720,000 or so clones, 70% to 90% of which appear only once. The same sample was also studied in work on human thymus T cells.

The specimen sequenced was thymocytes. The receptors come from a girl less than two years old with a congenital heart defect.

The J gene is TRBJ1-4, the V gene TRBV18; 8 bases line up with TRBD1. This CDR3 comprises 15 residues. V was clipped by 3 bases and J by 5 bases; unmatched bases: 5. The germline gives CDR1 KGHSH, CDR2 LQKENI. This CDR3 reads CASSPPGQENEKLFF. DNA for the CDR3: TGTGCCAGCTCACCGCCGGGACAGGAAAATGAAAAACTGTTTTTT.

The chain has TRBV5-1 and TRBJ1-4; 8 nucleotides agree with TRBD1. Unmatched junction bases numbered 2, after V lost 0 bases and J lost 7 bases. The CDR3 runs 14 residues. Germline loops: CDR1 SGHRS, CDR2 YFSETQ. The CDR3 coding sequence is TGCGCCAGCAGCTTGGACAGGGGGTGTGAAAAACTGTTTTTT. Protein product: CASSLDRGCEKLFF. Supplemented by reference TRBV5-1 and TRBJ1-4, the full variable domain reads KAGVTQTPRYLIKTRGQQVTLSCSPISGHRSVSWYQQTPGQGLQFLFEYFSETQRNKGNFPGRFSGRQFSNSRSEMNVSTLELGDSALYLCASSLDRGCEKLFFGSGTQLSVL.

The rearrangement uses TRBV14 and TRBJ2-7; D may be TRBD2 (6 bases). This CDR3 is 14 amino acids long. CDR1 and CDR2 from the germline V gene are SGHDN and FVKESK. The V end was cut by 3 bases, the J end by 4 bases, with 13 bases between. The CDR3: CASSHFFAGYEQYF. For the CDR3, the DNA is TGTGCCAGCAGCCATTTCTTCGCGGGGTACGAGCAGTACTTC.

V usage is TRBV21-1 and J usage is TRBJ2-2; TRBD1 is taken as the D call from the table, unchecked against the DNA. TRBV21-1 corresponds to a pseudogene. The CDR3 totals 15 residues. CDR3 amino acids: CASSRLHREPGELFF. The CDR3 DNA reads TGTGCCAGCAGCCGTCTCCACAGGGAGCCCGGGGAGCTGTTTTTT.

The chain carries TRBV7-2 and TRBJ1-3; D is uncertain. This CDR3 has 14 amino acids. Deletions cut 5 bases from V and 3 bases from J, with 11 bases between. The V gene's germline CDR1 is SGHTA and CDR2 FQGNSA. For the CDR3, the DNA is TGTGCCAGCAGCGGAGGAAAAAATGGAAACACCATATATTTT. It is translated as CASSGGKNGNTIYF.